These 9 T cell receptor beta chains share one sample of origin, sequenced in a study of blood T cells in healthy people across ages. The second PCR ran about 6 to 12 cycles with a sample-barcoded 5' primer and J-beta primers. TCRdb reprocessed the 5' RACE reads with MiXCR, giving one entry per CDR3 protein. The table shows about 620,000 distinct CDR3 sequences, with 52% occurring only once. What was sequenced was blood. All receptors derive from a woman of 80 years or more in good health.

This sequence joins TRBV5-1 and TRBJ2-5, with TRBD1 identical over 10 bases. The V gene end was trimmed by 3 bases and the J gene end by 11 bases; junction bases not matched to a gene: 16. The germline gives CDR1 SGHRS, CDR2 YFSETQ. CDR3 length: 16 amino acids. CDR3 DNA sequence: TGCGCCAGCAGCTCATCTGCGGGACAGGGGAACAATGAGCAGTACTTC. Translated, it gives CASSSSAGQGNNEQYF.

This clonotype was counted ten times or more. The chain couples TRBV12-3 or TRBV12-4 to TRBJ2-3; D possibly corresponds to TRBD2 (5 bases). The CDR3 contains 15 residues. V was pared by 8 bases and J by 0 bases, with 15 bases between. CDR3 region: CASSPERFSTDTQYF. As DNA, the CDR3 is TGTGCCAGCTCTCCCGAGCGGTTTAGCACAGATACGCAGTATTTT.

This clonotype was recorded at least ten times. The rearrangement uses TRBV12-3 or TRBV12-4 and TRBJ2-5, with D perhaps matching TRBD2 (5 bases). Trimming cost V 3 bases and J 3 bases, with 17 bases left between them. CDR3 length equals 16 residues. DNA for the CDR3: TGTGCCAGCAGTTTCGTGGCGGGCCAACGGAAAGAGACCCAGTACTTC. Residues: CASSFVAGQRKETQYF.

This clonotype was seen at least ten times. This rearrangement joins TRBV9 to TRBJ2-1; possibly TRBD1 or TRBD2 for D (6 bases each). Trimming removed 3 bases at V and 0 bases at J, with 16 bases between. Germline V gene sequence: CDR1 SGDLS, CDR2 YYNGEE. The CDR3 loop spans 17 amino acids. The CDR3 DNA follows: TGTGCCAGCAGCGCCGCTTTAGGGGGGAACTCCTACAATGAGCAGTTCTTC. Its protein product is CASSAALGGNSYNEQFF.

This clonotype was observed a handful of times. The CDR3 here is CASSLGYRGVKNTEAFF. CDR3 bases: TGTGCCAGCAGTCTCGGTTACAGGGGGGTAAAGAACACTGAAGCTTTCTTT. The chain links TRBV27 to TRBJ1-1; 8 bases fit TRBD1. The CDR3 has 17 residues. V trimming: 5 bases; J trimming: 1 base; junction bases outside the gene matches: 12. Per germline, CDR1 MNHEY and CDR2 SMNVEV (reference sequence).

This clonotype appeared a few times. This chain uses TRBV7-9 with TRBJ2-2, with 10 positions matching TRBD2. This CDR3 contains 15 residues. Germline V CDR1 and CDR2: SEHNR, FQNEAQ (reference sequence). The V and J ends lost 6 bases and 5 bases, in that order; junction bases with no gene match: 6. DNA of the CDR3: TGTGCCAGCAGTCCTCTAGCGGGAGTGACCGGGGAGCTGTTTTTT. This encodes CASSPLAGVTGELFF.

The CDR3 coding sequence is TGCAGTGCTAGGCAGGGGGCGAGGGGGAACACTGAAGCTTTCTTT. Translated: CSARQGARGNTEAFF. The chain employs TRBV20-1 and TRBJ1-1; 8 positions match TRBD1. Germline CDR1 reads DFQATT; CDR2 reads SNEGSKA (reference sequence). This CDR3 spans 15 amino acids. The V and J ends lost 3 bases and 1 base, in that order; junction bases with no gene match: 7.

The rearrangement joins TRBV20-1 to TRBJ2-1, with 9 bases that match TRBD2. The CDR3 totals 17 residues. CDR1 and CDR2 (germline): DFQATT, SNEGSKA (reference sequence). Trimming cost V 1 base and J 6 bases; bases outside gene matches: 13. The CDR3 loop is CSARAGPAGGKANEQFF. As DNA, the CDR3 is TGCAGTGCTAGAGCGGGACCAGCGGGGGGTAAAGCCAATGAGCAGTTCTTC.

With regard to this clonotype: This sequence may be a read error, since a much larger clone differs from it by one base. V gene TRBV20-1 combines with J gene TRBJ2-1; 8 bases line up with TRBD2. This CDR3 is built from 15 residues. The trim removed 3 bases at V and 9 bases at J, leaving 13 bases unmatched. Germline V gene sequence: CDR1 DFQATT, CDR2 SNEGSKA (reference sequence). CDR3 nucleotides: TGCAGTGCTAGGAGCTCCGGGACTAGGGCCAGTGAGCAGTTCTTC. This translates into CSARSSGTRASEQFF.